This T cell receptor (beta chain) was profiled in a study of shared clonotypes between healthy human individuals. Points from the study as a whole: Sorted-subset sequencing was shown by rarefaction to be incomplete despite large depth. Relative to clonotypes present in all four donors, those not shared had lower generation probabilities. In having few donors, the study represented limited genetic and exposure-history diversity.

A word on this clone: Its antigen is still unknown.

In the sorted-subset replicate PCRs, 200 ng DNA, tens of thousands of T cell genomes, was used. Repertoires were generated with immunoSEQ multiplex PCR, while TCRdb's copy carries only in-frame clones and drops some. The sample lists roughly 410,000 clones, 90% to 97% occurring once. The CDR3 runs to 13 residues. Germline loops: CDR1 SGHTS, CDR2 YDEGEE. The V end lost 2 bases, the J end lost 2 bases, and 5 bases lay between the germline ends. This TCR was sampled from a man aged 25-45 years in good health. The chain is built from TRBV5-8 and TRBJ1-5, with D perhaps TRBD1 (5 bases). Sequencing used memory CD8+ T cells sorted from blood. The subset denotes: CD45RO+ cells pooled with CCR7-negative TemRA cells. CDR3 DNA: TGTGCCAGCAGCTTCAGGGGCAATCAGCCCCAGCATTTT. Amino acids: CASSFRGNQPQHF.